This T cell receptor (beta chain) was obtained from a study of shared clonotypes between healthy human individuals. Overall study context: The people who gave samples were a couple of women and three men aged 18 to 49.

Method: immunoSEQ multiplex PCR; TCRdb's copy keeps in-frame clones and lacks some. The sample has around 330,000 clones, 74% seen once. The germline CDR1 and CDR2 sequences are MNHEY and SVGAGI. The CDR3 loop spans 14 amino acids. This clone was detected only a few times. The junction does not match germline at one end; this may be a read error. The chain carries TRBV6-5 and TRBJ2-3; TRBD2 agrees at 8 bases. The receptor's source is a man aged 25-45 years in good health. The specimen was memory CD4+ T cells sorted from blood. The subset is: CD45RA-negative fraction. CDR3 DNA sequence: TGTGCCAGCAGTTTACGGGAGGGCACGGATACGCAGTATTTT. Translation: CASSLREGTDTQYF.